This TCR beta chain was captured by sequencing in a study of blood T cell repertoires in COVID-19. Some clones are missing from TCRdb's copy, which holds only in-frame ones; the method was immunoSEQ multiplex PCR. The repertoire consists of some 7,500 clones, with about 83% occurring once and the leading ten covering 15% to 20%. This CDR3 is 13 amino acids long. CDR1 and CDR2 (germline): SEHNR, FQNEAQ (reference sequence). The trim removed 4 bases at V and 9 bases at J, leaving 8 bases unmatched. The TCR comes from a woman between 55 and 75 years old with active COVID-19. V usage is TRBV7-9 and J usage is TRBJ1-1; 7 bases line up with TRBD1. The specimen was peripheral blood. CDR3 region: CASSSIRDSKAFF. DNA of the CDR3: TGTGCCAGCAGCTCCATTAGGGACAGTAAAGCTTTCTTT.